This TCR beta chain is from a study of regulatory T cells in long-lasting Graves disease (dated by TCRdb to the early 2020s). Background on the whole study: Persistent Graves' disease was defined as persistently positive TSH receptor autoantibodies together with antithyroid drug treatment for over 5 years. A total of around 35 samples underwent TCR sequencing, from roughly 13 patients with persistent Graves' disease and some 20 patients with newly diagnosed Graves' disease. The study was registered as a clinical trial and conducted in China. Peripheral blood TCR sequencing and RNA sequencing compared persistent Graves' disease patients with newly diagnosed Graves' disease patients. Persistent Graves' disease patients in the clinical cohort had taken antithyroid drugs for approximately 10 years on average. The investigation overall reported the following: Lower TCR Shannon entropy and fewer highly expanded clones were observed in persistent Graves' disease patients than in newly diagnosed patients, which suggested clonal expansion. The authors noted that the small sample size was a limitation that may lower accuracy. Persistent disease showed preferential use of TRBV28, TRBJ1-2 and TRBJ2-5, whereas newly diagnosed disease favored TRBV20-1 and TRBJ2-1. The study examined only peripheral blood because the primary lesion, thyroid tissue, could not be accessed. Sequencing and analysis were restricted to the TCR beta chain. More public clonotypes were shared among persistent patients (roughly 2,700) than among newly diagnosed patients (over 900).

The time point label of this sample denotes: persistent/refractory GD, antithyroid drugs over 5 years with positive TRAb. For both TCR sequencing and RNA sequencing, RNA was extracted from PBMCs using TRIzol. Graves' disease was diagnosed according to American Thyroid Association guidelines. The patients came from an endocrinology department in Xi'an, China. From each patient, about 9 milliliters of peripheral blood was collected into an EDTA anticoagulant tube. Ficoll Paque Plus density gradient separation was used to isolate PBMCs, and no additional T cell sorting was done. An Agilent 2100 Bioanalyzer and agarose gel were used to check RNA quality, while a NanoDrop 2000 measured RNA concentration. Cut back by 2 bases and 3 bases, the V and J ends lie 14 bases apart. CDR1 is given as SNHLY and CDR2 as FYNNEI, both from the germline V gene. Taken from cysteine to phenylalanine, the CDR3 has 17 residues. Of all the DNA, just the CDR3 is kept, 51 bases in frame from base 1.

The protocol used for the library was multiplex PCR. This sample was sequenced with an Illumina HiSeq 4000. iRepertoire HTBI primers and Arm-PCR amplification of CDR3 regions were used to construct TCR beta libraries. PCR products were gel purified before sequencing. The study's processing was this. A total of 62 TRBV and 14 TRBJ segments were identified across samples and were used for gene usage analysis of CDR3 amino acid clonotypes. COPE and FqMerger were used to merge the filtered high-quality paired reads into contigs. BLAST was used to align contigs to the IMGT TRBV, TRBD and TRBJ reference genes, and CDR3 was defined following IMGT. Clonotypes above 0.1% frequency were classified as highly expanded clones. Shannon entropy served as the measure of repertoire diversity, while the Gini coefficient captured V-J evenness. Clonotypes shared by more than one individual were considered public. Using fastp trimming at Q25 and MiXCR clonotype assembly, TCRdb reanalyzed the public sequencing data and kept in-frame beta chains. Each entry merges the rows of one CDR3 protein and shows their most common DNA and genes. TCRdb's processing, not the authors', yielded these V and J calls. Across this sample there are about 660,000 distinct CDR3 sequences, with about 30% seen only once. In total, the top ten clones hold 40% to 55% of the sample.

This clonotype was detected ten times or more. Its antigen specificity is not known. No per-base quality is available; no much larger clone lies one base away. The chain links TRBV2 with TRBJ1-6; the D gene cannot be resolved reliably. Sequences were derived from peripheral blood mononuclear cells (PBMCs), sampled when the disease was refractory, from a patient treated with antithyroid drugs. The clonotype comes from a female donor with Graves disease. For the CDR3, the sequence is CASSERGSIVYNSPLHF. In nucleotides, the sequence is TGTGCCAGCAGTGAACGTGGAAGCATTGTCTATAATTCACCCCTCCACTTT. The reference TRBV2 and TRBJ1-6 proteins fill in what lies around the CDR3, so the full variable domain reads EPEVTQTPSHQVTQMGQEVILRCVPISNHLYFYWYRQILGQKVEFLVSFYNNEISEKSEIFDDQFSVERPDGSNFTLKIRSTKLEDSAMYFCASSERGSIVYNSPLHFGNGTRLTVT.